The present T cell receptor (beta chain) was sequenced within a study of cytomegalovirus exposure and HLA in healthy donors. Overall study context: Among about 179 million T cells, an earlier analysis found around 100 million unique TCR beta sequences.

The PCR ran on 60 Vbeta and 13 Jbeta primers. Assay used: immunoSEQ multiplex PCR; TCRdb lists only in-frame clones, some missing. The sample lists about 160,000 clones, around four fifths occurring once. Germline CDR1 and CDR2: SQVTM and ANQGSEA. This CDR3 has 14 residues. The V end lost 4 bases, the J end lost 4 bases, and 14 bases lay between the germline ends. The rearrangement links TRBV29-1 to TRBJ2-1; TRBD2 is a possible D gene (6 bases). The TCR comes from a girl aged 2 to 9 in good health and CMV-seropositive. Sequencing was done on a sample of PBMCs. The CDR3 reads CSVGGAPDYNEQFF. Written as DNA, the CDR3 is TGCAGCGTTGGCGGGGCCCCCGATTACAATGAGCAGTTCTTC.